The 19 T cell receptor beta chains reported below all come from one sample, sequenced in a study of a mutant IDH1 vaccine in newly diagnosed glioma. Stated time point: week 11, during vaccination. Every vaccine dose comprised 300 ug of mutant IDH1 20-mer peptide plus topical imiquimod. No antigens are known for them. Sequencing used immunoSEQ multiplex PCR; TCRdb keeps in-frame clones, though not all of them. The table includes 34,000 or so clones, roughly 78% detected once. The sequencing used PBMCs, collected from a glioma patient whose treatment included an IDH1 peptide vaccine. These receptors all come from a young man with glioma.

The chain employs TRBV5-1 and TRBJ1-2; 7 positions agree with TRBD1. This CDR3 has 14 amino acids. The germline V gene has CDR1 SGHRS and CDR2 YFSETQ. V shed 1 base, J shed 4 bases, and the junction held 4 bases outside the gene matches. The CDR3 nucleotides read TGCGCCAGCAGCTTGAGACAGGGTGGCTATGGCTACACCTTC. It yields the protein CASSLRQGGYGYTF.

This clone appeared once. The chain has TRBV30 and TRBJ1-2; 9 bases match TRBD1. The junction had 7 bases not matched to a gene; V was cut back by 1 base and J by 4 bases. The CDR3 runs to 15 residues. Germline V lookup: CDR1 GTSNPN, CDR2 SVGIG (reference sequence). The CDR3 protein is CAWSADRGYAYGYTF. Written as DNA, the CDR3 is TGTGCCTGGAGTGCCGACAGGGGGTACGCCTATGGCTACACCTTC.

V gene TRBV15 combines with J gene TRBJ1-6, with 7 bases identical to TRBD1. Germline V gene data show CDR1 as LNHNV and CDR2 as YYDKDF (reference sequence). The CDR3 runs 14 residues. The V and J ends lost 5 bases and 9 bases, in that order; junction bases with no gene match: 7. The CDR3 region is CATSPDRVSSPLHF. The CDR3 DNA is TGTGCCACCAGCCCAGACAGGGTTAGTTCACCCCTCCACTTT.

As to this clone: Distinct nucleotide sequences in the sample also encode this CDR3. V is TRBV30 and J is TRBJ2-7; perhaps D is TRBD1 or TRBD2 (5 bases each). CDR1 and CDR2 (germline): GTSNPN, SVGIG (reference sequence). V was clipped by 0 bases and J by 4 bases, with 7 bases between them. This CDR3 has 12 residues. The CDR3 loop reads CAWSVGEYEQYF. The CDR3 DNA is TGTGCCTGGAGTGTGGGGGAATACGAGCAGTACTTC.

The rearrangement joins TRBV5-1 to TRBJ1-1, with D possibly TRBD1 on 5 matching bases. The CDR3 is 17 amino acids. Germline loops: CDR1 SGHRS, CDR2 YFSETQ. The V gene lost 4 bases and the J gene lost 6 bases, with 25 bases spanning the gap. CDR3 residues: CASSLATTVSGWSEAFF. Written as DNA, the CDR3 is TGCGCCAGCAGCCTGGCCACGACAGTTTCGGGGTGGTCTGAAGCTTTCTTT.

This clone was observed a handful of times. The chain is built from TRBV10-3 and TRBJ2-7; D unclear. Germline V gene data show CDR1 as ENHRY and CDR2 as SYGVKD. V was cut by 7 bases and J by 0 bases, with 10 bases left in between. There are 13 residues in the CDR3. This CDR3 is CAIIMTSSYEQYF. CDR3 DNA: TGTGCCATCATCATGACAAGCTCCTACGAGCAGTACTTC.

The chain joins TRBV10-3 to TRBJ2-5, with 11 bases identical to TRBD2. CDR1 is ENHRY and CDR2 is SYGVKD in the germline V gene. Trimming removed 4 bases from V and 5 bases from J; junction bases left unmatched: 9. The CDR3 length is 16 residues. CDR3 residues: CAISGDSGRAGETQYF. The CDR3 coding sequence is TGTGCCATCAGTGGGGATAGCGGGAGGGCCGGCGAGACCCAGTACTTC.

This clone was observed a single time. This rearrangement joins TRBV5-6 to TRBJ2-1, with D perhaps TRBD1 (6 bases). The CDR3 runs to 15 residues. The germline CDR1 and CDR2 sequences are SGHDT and YYEEEE. Trimming stripped 4 bases from V and 4 bases from J, with 15 bases between. The CDR3 region is CASSPTGTPYNEQFF. DNA for the CDR3: TGTGCCAGCAGCCCCACAGGGACCCCATACAATGAGCAGTTCTTC.

The gene calls are TRBV30 and TRBJ1-2, with 7 bases identical to TRBD1. Germline V gives CDR1 GTSNPN, CDR2 SVGIG (reference sequence). The CDR3 is 13 residues long. The ends lost 2 bases at V and 5 bases at J; junction bases unmatched: 5. The CDR3 DNA reads as TGTGCCTGGAGTCTTGACAGGGAATATGGCTACACCTTC. Translation gives CAWSLDREYGYTF.

This clone was seen a single time. The chain employs TRBV5-1 and TRBJ1-4; perhaps TRBD1 as D (5 bases). CDR1 is SGHRS, CDR2 YFSETQ, per germline. V lost 3 bases, J lost 0 bases, and 15 bases lay in between. The CDR3 spans 17 residues. This chain's CDR3 is CASSSFDSFATNEKLFF. CDR3 DNA: TGCGCCAGCAGCTCCTTTGACAGCTTTGCAACTAATGAAAAACTGTTTTTT.

The chain combines TRBV7-3 with TRBJ1-1; 8 bases are shared with TRBD1. Germline V CDR1 and CDR2: SGHTA, FQGTGA. The J segment lost 1 base and the V segment lost 2 bases, leaving 0 bases of the junction unmatched. The CDR3 sequence is 14 residues long. In nucleotides, the CDR3 is TGTGCCAGCAGCTTAGGGACAGGGAACACTGAAGCTTTCTTT. Protein product: CASSLGTGNTEAFF.

Written as DNA, the CDR3 is TGTGCCTGGGGAGCCGGGACAGGGGCGCGAAGGCTGTTTTTT. Its protein is CAWGAGTGARRLFF. The rearrangement uses TRBV30 and TRBJ1-4; 10 bases match TRBD1. V was clipped by 5 bases and J by 14 bases; unmatched bases: 14. The V gene's germline CDR1 is GTSNPN and CDR2 SVGIG (reference sequence). The CDR3 has 14 amino acids.

This clone has a handful of counts. The V call is TRBV25-1, the J call TRBJ1-2, with D hard to call. This CDR3 is built from 13 residues. V lost 0 bases to trimming and J lost 2 bases, with 4 bases between them. The V gene's germline CDR1 is MGHDK and CDR2 SYGVNS. The CDR3 bases are TGTGCCAGCAGTGAATACGCAAACTATGGCTACACCTTC. It codes for CASSEYANYGYTF.

The chain links TRBV18 to TRBJ2-4, with 9 bases fitting TRBD1. Germline assignment: CDR1 KGHSH and CDR2 LQKENI. V dropped 3 bases and J dropped 4; count of bases not matched to a gene: 1. The CDR3 length is 14 residues. In DNA form, the CDR3 reads TGTGCCAGCTCACCCGGACAGGGGAAAAACATTCAGTACTTC. Protein: CASSPGQGKNIQYF.

The rearrangement uses TRBV18 and TRBJ1-1, with D hard to call. This CDR3 comprises 14 residues. Germline V gives CDR1 KGHSH, CDR2 LQKENI. V was pared by 3 bases and J by 3 bases, with 11 bases between. CDR3 DNA sequence: TGTGCCAGCTCACCGGGGATAGAACACACTGAAGCTTTCTTT. Its translation is CASSPGIEHTEAFF.

This chain connects TRBV19 to TRBJ1-3; no clear D gene. Germline-derived CDR1 and CDR2 are LNHDA and SQIVND (reference sequence). CDR3 length equals 14 residues. Deletions cut 3 bases from V and 8 bases from J, with 14 bases between. For the CDR3, the DNA is TGTGCCAGTAGTATCCCCCGGCGGACCGACACCATATATTTT. This sequence encodes CASSIPRRTDTIYF.

The rearrangement links TRBV25-1 to TRBJ1-4; the D is unclear. V was cut by 2 bases and J by 6 bases, with 7 bases left in between. The CDR3 is made up of 13 amino acids. CDR1 and CDR2 (germline): MGHDK, SYGVNS. CDR3 amino acids: CASSEGRDEKLFF. The CDR3 nucleotides are TGTGCCAGCAGTGAAGGGCGGGATGAAAAACTGTTTTTT.

This rearrangement joins TRBV2 to TRBJ2-1, with 12 bases lining up with TRBD2. This CDR3 spans 16 amino acids. Looked up from germline, CDR1 is SNHLY and CDR2 is FYNNEI. After removal of 6 bases from V and 4 bases from J, the junction contained 7 bases not matched to a gene. As DNA, the CDR3 is TGTGCCAGCAGCGTAGACCTAGCGGGGGGGTACAATGAGCAGTTCTTC. Translated, it gives CASSVDLAGGYNEQFF. Full variable domain (missing parts from reference TRBV2 and TRBJ2-1): EPEVTQTPSHQVTQMGQEVILRCVPISNHLYFYWYRQILGQKVEFLVSFYNNEISEKSEIFDDQFSVERPDGSNFTLKIRSTKLEDSAMYFCASSVDLAGGYNEQFFGPGTRLTVL.

V is TRBV9 and J is TRBJ2-3; 7 nucleotides align to TRBD2. This CDR3 has 18 amino acids. After removal of 3 bases from V and 2 bases from J, the junction contained 15 bases not matched to a gene. CDR1 and CDR2 from the germline V gene are SGDLS and YYNGEE. The CDR3 loop is CASSARVESSGYTDTQYF. Here the CDR3 DNA reads TGTGCCAGCAGCGCCAGGGTCGAGTCTAGCGGATACACAGATACGCAGTATTTT. The full variable domain, its missing parts supplied by reference TRBV9 and TRBJ2-3, is DSGVTQTPKHLITATGQRVTLRCSPRSGDLSVYWYQQSLDQGLQFLIQYYNGEERAKGNILERFSAQQFPDLHSELNLSSLELGDSALYFCASSARVESSGYTDTQYFGPGTRLTVL.